Listed below are T cell receptor beta chains from one sample, sequenced in a study of identical twins. A single record per CDR3 protein comes from TCRdb applying MiXCR to the 5' RACE reads. The sample has a few hundred thousand distinct CDR3 sequences, over 9.5% seen once. Sequenced: memory T cells sorted from blood. Receptor source: a middle-aged man in good health. Both conserved end residues are part of each CDR3. D genes are given only for firm matches. Clone size is given for some rows only: seen once, a few or many times, or a class if the clone is expanded.

TRBV7-2	TRBD1	TRBJ2-7	many	CASSLRQGREQYF	TGTGCCAGCAGCCTCAGACAGGGTCGGGAGCAGTACTTC
TRBV18	TRBD1	TRBJ1-1	few	CASSQQGPNTEAFF	TGTGCCAGCTCACAACAGGGGCCGAACACTGAAGCTTTCTTT
TRBV19	-	TRBJ1-1	few	CASIELLGTEAFF	TGTGCCAGTATCGAACTGTTAGGCACTGAAGCTTTCTTT
TRBV20-1	-	TRBJ2-5	few	CSARVNLGTQYF	TGCAGTGCTAGAGTTAACTTGGGGACCCAGTACTTC
TRBV5-1	-	TRBJ2-5	-	CASSFGADSQETQYF	TGCGCCAGCAGCTTCGGCGCAGACTCGCAAGAGACCCAGTACTTC
TRBV9	-	TRBJ2-2	-	CASSVAPHTGELFF	TGTGCCAGCAGCGTGGCCCCACACACCGGGGAGCTGTTTTTT
TRBV4-2	TRBD1	TRBJ1-6	-	CASSDEPGQFNSPLHF	TGTGCCAGCAGCGATGAACCGGGACAGTTTAATTCACCCCTCCACTTT
TRBV4-2	-	TRBJ2-3	-	CASSPAAGGPDTQYF	TGTGCCAGCAGCCCAGCAGCAGGGGGGCCAGATACGCAGTATTTT
TRBV5-4	TRBD1	TRBJ2-5	few	CASRGQGRETQYF	TGTGCCAGCAGGGGACAGGGGAGAGAGACCCAGTACTTC
TRBV20-1	TRBD2	TRBJ2-3	many	CSATWGGGTDTQYF	TGCAGTGCTACTTGGGGGGGGGGCACAGATACGCAGTATTTT
TRBV9	-	TRBJ1-1	many	CASSVVPGSEAFF	TGTGCCAGCAGCGTAGTTCCGGGATCTGAAGCTTTCTTT
TRBV5-1	TRBD2	TRBJ2-7	many	CASSFTSAYEQYF	TGCGCCAGCAGCTTCACTAGCGCCTACGAGCAGTACTTC
TRBV7-9	-	TRBJ1-2	many	CASSLTGQPITGGYTF	TGTGCCAGCAGCTTAACCGGCCAACCTATAACCGGGGGCTACACCTTC
TRBV9	TRBD2	TRBJ2-3	-	CASSVAAGGPGDTQYF	TGTGCCAGCAGCGTAGCCGCGGGAGGGCCTGGAGATACGCAGTATTTT
TRBV3-1	TRBD1	TRBJ1-2	few	CASSQDTGALYGYTF	TGTGCCAGCAGCCAAGATACAGGGGCCCTCTATGGCTACACCTTC
TRBV9	TRBD2	TRBJ2-7	-	CASSVVSLAGNEQYF	TGTGCCAGCAGCGTAGTTTCGCTAGCGGGAAACGAGCAGTACTTC
TRBV5-1	-	TRBJ1-2	few	CASSLDHGYGYTF	TGCGCCAGCAGCTTGGACCATGGCTATGGCTACACCTTC
TRBV20-1	-	TRBJ2-3	few	CSASRDLKGTDTQYF	TGCAGTGCAAGCCGGGACTTAAAGGGCACAGATACGCAGTATTTT
TRBV10-2	TRBD2	TRBJ2-7	few	CASSISGVASYEQYF	TGCGCCAGCAGTATTAGCGGGGTCGCCTCCTACGAGCAGTACTTC
TRBV24-1	-	TRBJ1-1	many	CATSGFKFSALNTEAFF	TGTGCCACCAGTGGTTTCAAGTTCAGCGCCCTTAACACTGAAGCTTTCTTT
TRBV3-1	TRBD1	TRBJ1-1	many	CASSRQGTGGTEAFF	TGTGCCAGCAGCCGACAGGGGACAGGGGGCACTGAAGCTTTCTTT
TRBV5-1	-	TRBJ1-2	-	CASTVDIANYGYTF	TGCGCCAGCACCGTTGACATCGCTAACTATGGCTACACCTTC
TRBV11-2	-	TRBJ1-6	-	CASSLEAGERSPLHF	TGTGCCAGCAGCTTAGAGGCAGGGGAACGGTCACCCCTCCACTTT
TRBV20-1	-	TRBJ1-2	many	CSARDTSVGYTF	TGCAGTGCTAGAGATACGAGCGTAGGCTACACCTTC
TRBV7-2	TRBD1	TRBJ2-7	many	CASSQDRGPFYEQYF	TGTGCCAGCAGCCAGGACAGGGGCCCCTTCTACGAGCAGTACTTC
TRBV11-2	-	TRBJ2-1	-	CASSRLGTSSGSNEQFF	TGTGCCAGCAGCCGACTCGGGACTTCCTCGGGCAGTAATGAGCAGTTCTTC
TRBV5-8	TRBD1	TRBJ1-4	many	CASTQGQADEKLFF	TGTGCCAGCACCCAGGGACAGGCGGATGAAAAACTGTTTTTT
TRBV7-9	-	TRBJ2-3	many	CASSLNQGHTDTQYF	TGTGCCAGCAGCTTAAATCAGGGCCACACAGATACGCAGTATTTT
TRBV28	TRBD2	TRBJ2-7	-	CASSFHLAGLSYEQYF	TGTGCCAGCAGTTTCCATCTAGCGGGACTTTCCTACGAGCAGTACTTC
TRBV20-1	-	TRBJ2-6	few	CSASRSGANVLTF	TGCAGTGCTAGTAGGTCTGGGGCCAACGTCCTGACTTTC
TRBV28	-	TRBJ2-7	few	CASSLITSPYEQYF	TGTGCCAGCAGTTTGATAACTAGCCCTTACGAGCAGTACTTC
TRBV20-1	-	TRBJ2-7	many	CSASQGPYEQYF	TGCAGTGCCTCCCAGGGTCCCTACGAGCAGTACTTC
TRBV20-1	TRBD2	TRBJ2-3	medium-sized	CSAGNAGGTDTQYF	TGCAGTGCTGGGAACGCGGGGGGCACAGATACGCAGTATTTT
TRBV20-1	-	TRBJ1-6	-	CSARETRGRNSPLHF	TGCAGTGCTAGAGAGACGCGGGGGAGAAATTCACCCCTCCACTTT
TRBV28	TRBD1	TRBJ1-1	few	CASSPPGTGFGMNTEAFF	TGTGCCAGCAGCCCTCCCGGGACAGGGTTCGGTATGAACACTGAAGCTTTCTTT
TRBV20-1	-	TRBJ2-5	few	CSAREGGSYQETQYF	TGCAGTGCTAGAGAGGGGGGTTCGTACCAAGAGACCCAGTACTTC
TRBV11-2	-	TRBJ2-7	few	CASSPLATYEQYF	TGTGCCAGCAGCCCCCTCGCGACCTACGAGCAGTACTTC
TRBV4-2	-	TRBJ2-3	-	CASSRTETDTQYF	TGTGCCAGCAGCCGCACAGAGACAGATACGCAGTATTTT
TRBV5-5	-	TRBJ2-7	few	CASSWGMSVSYEQYF	TGTGCCAGCAGCTGGGGTATGTCGGTCTCCTACGAGCAGTACTTC
TRBV27	-	TRBJ2-3	many	CASGRGYQYF	TGTGCCAGCGGTCGGGGCTACCAGTATTTT
TRBV7-9	-	TRBJ1-2	many	CASSDGTNYGYTF	TGTGCCAGCAGCGACGGGACTAACTATGGCTACACCTTC